One sample yielded the 23 T cell receptor beta chains listed below, sequenced in a study of human T cells and chemical hapten exposure. As for time point: patch test 3, about 24 weeks after DPC sensitization. The treatment is: therapeutic diphenylcyclopropenone sensitization with weekly scalp DPC. TCRdb re-derived calls from the RACE reads in MiXCR, one entry per CDR3 protein. The data show tens of thousands of distinct CDR3 sequences, 11% seen once. The source was whole blood, collected in connection with sensitization to the hapten diphenylcyclopropenone (DPC). All receptors derive from a woman between 25 and 40 years old with alopecia areata. Some clones in this sample may be carry-over from other donors' samples.

This clonotype was found many times. The J gene is TRBJ2-1, the V gene TRBV12-5; D possibly matches TRBD1 or TRBD2 (5 bases each). Trimming took off 7 bases at V and 4 bases at J, with 14 bases between the two ends. The length of the CDR3 is 14 residues. CDR1 is LGHNT and CDR2 is FRNRAP in the germline V gene. The CDR3 bases are TGTGCTAGTGCACCTCGGGACGGTTACAATGAGCAGTTCTTC. The encoded protein is CASAPRDGYNEQFF. Filled out from reference TRBV12-5 and TRBJ2-1, the complete variable domain reads DARVTQTPRHKVTEMGQEVTMRCQPILGHNTVFWYRQTMMQGLELLAYFRNRAPLDDSGMPKDRFSAEMPDATLATLKIQPSEPRDSAVYFCASAPRDGYNEQFFGPGTRLTVL.

This clonotype appeared a few times. This chain connects TRBV3-1 to TRBJ2-7; the D gene is possibly TRBD2 (5 bases). V gave up 1 base and J gave up 7 bases, with 11 bases separating them. Germline V gene sequence: CDR1 LGHDT, CDR2 YNNKEL (reference sequence). CDR3 length: 13 residues. The CDR3 sequence: CASSQGVAREQYV. CDR3 in DNA: TGTGCCAGCAGCCAAGGGGTAGCGCGGGAGCAGTACGTC.

V is TRBV18 and J is TRBJ2-1, with 8 bases identical to TRBD2. The CDR3 sequence is 15 residues long. Germline V CDR1 and CDR2: KGHSH, LQKENI. V gave up 2 bases and J gave up 9 bases; unmatched junction bases: 9. CDR3 in amino acids: CASSPMETSVGEQFF. The DNA for the CDR3 is TGTGCCAGCTCACCAATGGAGACTAGCGTTGGTGAGCAGTTCTTC.

This clonotype has a count of ten or more. This chain links TRBV29-1 with TRBJ1-5; no reliable D call. The CDR3 contains 13 residues. The germline V gene has CDR1 SQVTM and CDR2 ANQGSEA. Trimming took 4 bases from V and 4 from J, leaving 11 bases between them. The CDR3 reads CSVGAGQNQPQHF. The CDR3 bases are TGCAGCGTTGGGGCAGGCCAGAATCAGCCCCAGCATTTT.

The sample holds a few counts of this clonotype. At one end, the junction sequence differs from germline, possibly due to a read error. The genes are TRBV6-1 and TRBJ2-4, with D possibly being TRBD1 (6 bases). Germline V gene lookup returns CDR1 MNHNS and CDR2 SASEGT. The CDR3 is 13 amino acids. The chain's CDR3 is CVSSEAGQNIQYF. In nucleotides, the CDR3 is TGTGTCAGCAGTGAAGCCGGACAGAACATTCAGTACTTC.

The gene calls are TRBV10-2 and TRBJ1-1, with 7 positions matching TRBD1. The CDR3 has 13 residues. The germline gives CDR1 WSHSY, CDR2 SAAADI. Losses at the gene ends were 6 bases for V and 4 bases for J; bases not matched to a gene: 5. The CDR3 DNA reads TGCGCCAGCAGGCAGGGGGAGAGCACTGAAGCTTTCTTT. Translating it yields CASRQGESTEAFF.

As concerns this clonotype: Just one base apart from a much larger clone, this may be a read error. This rearrangement joins TRBV12-3 or TRBV12-4 to TRBJ1-5; D is undetermined. The CDR3 sequence is 14 residues long. With 3 bases removed from V and 1 base from J, the gap between germline ends came to 7 bases. As DNA, the CDR3 is TGTGCCAGCAGTTTGAACGGGAGCAATCAGCCCCAGCATTTT. It encodes CASSLNGSNQPQHF.

This clonotype has more than one count but fewer than ten. The gene calls are TRBV20-1 and TRBJ1-2; tentatively, D is TRBD1 (5 bases). From germline, CDR1 is DFQATT and CDR2 SNEGSKA (reference sequence). The CDR3 is made up of 11 amino acids. Trimming shortened V by 6 bases and J by 7 bases, and 12 bases separated the two germline ends. The CDR3 bases are TGCAGTGCCCCACAGGCGGCTGGCTACACCTTC. The encoded protein is CSAPQAAGYTF.

This clonotype came up a few times. The V gene is TRBV20-1, the J gene TRBJ1-5, with 8 bases matching TRBD1. The ends lost 3 bases at V and 0 bases at J; junction bases unmatched: 4. Germline assignment: CDR1 DFQATT and CDR2 SNEGSKA (reference sequence). The CDR3 contains 15 residues. The CDR3 loop reads CSARRQGYSNQPQHF. The CDR3, as DNA: TGCAGTGCTAGGCGACAGGGGTATAGCAATCAGCCCCAGCATTTT.

This rearrangement joins TRBV7-2 to TRBJ2-7; no clear D gene. Trimming cost V 1 base and J 3 bases, with 13 bases left between them. There are 15 residues in the CDR3. Germline values: CDR1 SGHTA, CDR2 FQGNSA. The CDR3 nucleotides read TGTGCCAGCAGCTTAGACCGCCCTCCATTCTACGAGCAGTACTTC. This sequence encodes CASSLDRPPFYEQYF.

This chain uses TRBV30 with TRBJ1-1; D not resolved. This CDR3 is 13 amino acids long. Germline V gene data show CDR1 as GTSNPN and CDR2 as SVGIG (reference sequence). With 0 bases removed from V and 1 base from J, the gap between germline ends came to 6 bases. CDR3 in DNA: TGTGCCTGGAGTGTACCACCGAACACTGAAGCTTTCTTT. It is translated as CAWSVPPNTEAFF.

Here the CDR3 reads CSATHLDTQYF. CDR3 in DNA: TGCAGTGCTACTCACTTAGATACGCAGTATTTT. The V call is TRBV20-1, the J call TRBJ2-3, with D unresolved. This CDR3 region has 11 residues. Germline CDR1 DFQATT, CDR2 SNEGSKA (reference sequence). V gave up 4 bases and J gave up 5 bases, with 7 bases separating them.

In its sample, this clonotype was seen many times. This sequence joins TRBV12-3 or TRBV12-4 and TRBJ1-3; D unclear. Trimming left V 3 bases short and J 6 bases short, with 6 bases between. The CDR3 has 12 amino acids. The CDR3 region has the DNA TGTGCCAGCAGTTTCGGGGAAAACACCATATATTTT. Residues: CASSFGENTIYF.

This clonotype was counted at least ten times. The chain recombines TRBV4-3 with TRBJ2-7; tentatively, D is TRBD2 (6 bases). The V gene's germline CDR1 is LGHNA and CDR2 YSLEER. This CDR3 region has 15 residues. Trimming took off 0 bases at V and 0 bases at J, with 9 bases between the two ends. The CDR3 DNA follows: TGCGCCAGCAGCCAAGATTGGGACTCCTCCTACGAGCAGTACTTC. Amino acids: CASSQDWDSSYEQYF.

This clonotype was seen repeatedly, ten times or more. The chain has TRBV29-1 and TRBJ2-3, with D perhaps TRBD1 (5 bases). CDR3 length equals 12 residues. Germline-derived CDR1 and CDR2 are SQVTM and ANQGSEA. Trimming shortened V by 6 bases and J by 5 bases, and 12 bases separated the two germline ends. Here the CDR3 DNA reads TGCAGCGTGGGGCAGGTGAGAGATACGCAGTATTTT. Protein product: CSVGQVRDTQYF.

The chain carries TRBV5-4 and TRBJ2-5; D perhaps matches TRBD2 (6 bases). This CDR3 is 14 amino acids long. Deletions cut 1 base from V and 3 bases from J, with 10 bases between. Per germline, CDR1 SGHNT and CDR2 YYREEE (reference sequence). The CDR3 sequence: CASSLFWGEETQYF. CDR3 in DNA: TGTGCCAGCAGCTTGTTCTGGGGGGAAGAGACCCAGTACTTC.

This clonotype occurred many times. The J gene is TRBJ1-1, the V gene TRBV20-1, with 9 bases aligning to TRBD1. J was trimmed by 5 bases and V by 2 bases; bases with no gene match: 6. Germline V lookup: CDR1 DFQATT, CDR2 SNEGSKA (reference sequence). There are 14 residues in the CDR3. The DNA of the CDR3 is TGCAGTGCTAGAACACTGACAGGGGGAACTGAAGCTTTCTTT. Translation gives CSARTLTGGTEAFF.

This clonotype was found a few times. The gene calls are TRBV27 and TRBJ1-6; D possibly corresponds to TRBD1 (5 bases). The CDR3 spans 14 residues. V dropped 7 bases and J dropped 5 bases, with 12 bases sitting between them. The germline gives CDR1 MNHEY, CDR2 SMNVEV (reference sequence). Here the CDR3 DNA reads TGTGCCAGCACCGGACACGGCCATAATTCACCCCTCCACTTT. The encoded protein is CASTGHGHNSPLHF.

This clonotype was observed at least ten times. The CDR3 region is CASSTGGLASTDTQYF. In nucleotides, the CDR3 is TGTGCCAGCAGCACAGGGGGACTAGCTAGCACAGATACGCAGTATTTT. The chain uses TRBV11-2 and TRBJ2-3; TRBD2 is a possible D gene (9 bases). Trimming removed 5 bases at V and 0 bases at J, with 15 bases between. This CDR3 is built from 16 residues. The germline V gene encodes CDR1 SGHAT and CDR2 FQNNGV.

A few counts support this clonotype. The chain recombines TRBV4-2 with TRBJ1-3; D gene ambiguous. The length of the CDR3 is 15 residues. The V and J ends lost 0 bases and 4 bases respectively, with 10 bases between them. Germline V gene lookup returns CDR1 LGHNA and CDR2 YNFKEQ. The CDR3 here is CASSQDSGRGNTIYF. CDR3 nucleotides: TGTGCCAGCAGCCAAGATTCGGGTCGAGGAAACACCATATATTTT.

The rearrangement links TRBV9 to TRBJ1-1, with a possible D match to TRBD1 (5 bases). This CDR3 region has 15 residues. Looked up from germline, CDR1 is SGDLS and CDR2 is YYNGEE. Trimming cost V 3 bases and J 5 bases, with 17 bases left between them. As DNA, the CDR3 is TGTGCCAGCAGCGCCCCGGGACTCCGAGGGACTGAAGCTTTCTTT. It yields the protein CASSAPGLRGTEAFF.

The sample holds one count of this clonotype. A read error may be the cause here, since a much bigger clone is one base away. CDR3 sequence: CASSLATDSNELFF. CDR3 coding DNA: TGTGCTAGCAGCTTAGCGACGGACTCCAATGAGCTGTTCTTC. V usage is TRBV7-7 and J usage is TRBJ2-1, with D possibly matching TRBD2 (5 bases). Germline V gene lookup returns CDR1 SSHAT and CDR2 FNYEAQ (reference sequence). The CDR3 covers 14 residues.

The sample holds many counts of this clonotype. The V and J genes are TRBV6-4 and TRBJ2-2, with 7 bases that match TRBD1. V trimming: 3 bases; J trimming: 5 bases; junction bases outside the gene matches: 3. The CDR3 is 14 amino acids. Germline V gene sequence: CDR1 MRHNA, CDR2 SNTAGT. CDR3 sequence reads: CASSEGTETGELFF. The CDR3 DNA reads TGTGCCAGCAGTGAAGGGACAGAAACCGGGGAGCTGTTTTTT.